The 20 T cell receptor beta chains in this list originate from one sample, sequenced in a study of blood T cells in healthy people across ages. With a J-beta primer mix and a sample-barcoded 5' primer, a second PCR ran about 6 to 11 cycles. TCRdb used MiXCR to reprocess the 5' RACE reads, holding one entry per CDR3 protein. Among around 1,100,000 distinct CDR3 sequences, under 40% were seen once, and the ten largest hold roughly 13%. Sequenced material: blood. Receptors were obtained from a man in his late teens or twenties in good health.

The chain couples TRBV7-2 to TRBJ2-5; 9 bases align to TRBD1. Trimming cost V 5 bases and J 11 bases; bases outside gene matches: 15. CDR3 length equals 15 residues. Germline loops: CDR1 SGHTA, CDR2 FQGNSA. Written as DNA, the CDR3 is TGTGCCAGCAGCATACGATCCGGGACAGGGACTGAGCAGTACTTC. Amino acids: CASSIRSGTGTEQYF.

V and J are TRBV4-3 and TRBJ1-5; the D gene is possibly TRBD1 (6 bases). Trimming stripped 0 bases from V and 4 bases from J, with 10 bases between. The CDR3 contains 15 residues. Germline assignment: CDR1 LGHNA and CDR2 YSLEER. CDR3 residues: CASSQDTGKNQPQHF. CDR3 DNA: TGCGCCAGCAGCCAAGACACAGGGAAAAATCAGCCCCAGCATTTT.

This clonotype was detected a few times. The chain couples TRBV6-1 to TRBJ2-7, with no clear D. This CDR3 comprises 14 residues. Germline V gene data show CDR1 as MNHNS and CDR2 as SASEGT. Between the trimmed V and J ends, which lost 2 bases and 3 bases, there was a span of 11 bases. For the CDR3, the DNA is TGTGCCAGCAGTGAAAGTAACAAGAACTACGAGCAGTACTTC. Its translation: CASSESNKNYEQYF.

This clonotype came up a few times. The chain joins TRBV2 to TRBJ2-1; the D gene is possibly TRBD1 (6 bases). The CDR3 is 12 amino acids. The germline CDR1 and CDR2 sequences are SNHLY and FYNNEI. V was clipped by 7 bases and J by 7 bases, with 11 bases between them. CDR3 sequence (DNA): TGTGCCAGCAATGGGGGCCGGAATGAGCAGTTCTTC. This encodes CASNGGRNEQFF.

This clonotype came up many times. The chain carries TRBV12-3 or TRBV12-4 and TRBJ1-4; 10 bases align to TRBD1. CDR3 length: 13 residues. The J segment lost 10 bases and the V segment lost 7 bases, leaving 6 bases of the junction unmatched. The CDR3 loop reads CASKGQGVGKLFF. The CDR3 coding sequence is TGTGCCAGCAAAGGACAGGGGGTTGGAAAACTGTTTTTT.

This clonotype showed up just a few times. This chain connects TRBV7-2 to TRBJ1-2; TRBD1 matches 7 bases. The CDR3 sequence is 18 residues long. Germline CDR1 is SGHTA and CDR2 is FQGNSA. Trimming removed 4 bases from V and 8 bases from J; junction bases left unmatched: 22. CDR3: CASSSPSEGTEQGEGYTF. CDR3 DNA sequence: TGTGCCAGCAGCTCCCCCTCCGAAGGGACAGAACAGGGAGAAGGCTACACCTTC.

The chain links TRBV29-1 to TRBJ2-3; 11 nucleotides align to TRBD2. The CDR3 length is 14 residues. CDR1 is SQVTM and CDR2 is ANQGSEA in the germline V gene. The V and J ends lost 2 bases and 6 bases, in that order; junction bases with no gene match: 4. CDR3 sequence reads: CSVESSGGADTQYF. Written as DNA, the CDR3 is TGCAGCGTTGAAAGTAGCGGGGGGGCTGATACGCAGTATTTT.

This clonotype occurred a few times. This chain links TRBV12-5 with TRBJ2-2, with D tentatively TRBD2 (5 bases). CDR1 and CDR2 from the germline V gene are LGHNT and FRNRAP. Trimming removed 5 bases from V and 6 bases from J, with 7 bases in between. This CDR3 is 12 amino acids long. Here the CDR3 DNA reads TGTGCTAGTGGTCCGGGGTCCGGGGAGCTGTTTTTT. Protein product: CASGPGSGELFF.

There are a few counts of this clonotype. This chain links TRBV20-1 with TRBJ1-5; 7 bases are shared with TRBD1. The V gene end was trimmed by 3 bases and the J gene end by 0 bases; junction bases not matched to a gene: 8. The CDR3 length is 16 residues. Germline loops: CDR1 DFQATT, CDR2 SNEGSKA (reference sequence). CDR3 nucleotides: TGCAGTGCTAGTGACCGGGACAGATATAGCAATCAGCCCCAGCATTTT. This sequence encodes CSASDRDRYSNQPQHF.

The V gene is TRBV4-3, the J gene TRBJ1-4, with D maybe TRBD1 (5 bases). This CDR3 region has 15 residues. The germline gives CDR1 LGHNA, CDR2 YSLEER. V gave up 0 bases and J gave up 7 bases, with 12 bases separating them. DNA for the CDR3: TGCGCCAGCAGCCAAGATTTGGCGGGGGGTGAAAAACTGTTTTTT. It yields the protein CASSQDLAGGEKLFF.

This clonotype has more than one count but fewer than ten. One junction end does not reproduce the germline sequence, and a read error may be involved. The J gene is TRBJ1-1, the V gene TRBV7-9; no reliable D call. In germline, CDR1 is SEHNR, CDR2 FQNEAQ (reference sequence). This CDR3 spans 14 amino acids. The DNA of the CDR3 is TGTGCCAGCAGTTTAGGGTCAGTGAACACTGAAGCTTTCTTT. Its translation: CASSLGSVNTEAFF.

This clonotype was counted between two and nine times. V and J are TRBV28 and TRBJ1-2; D is unresolved. Trimming removed 8 bases from V and 4 bases from J, with 11 bases in between. The CDR3 covers 12 residues. Germline V gives CDR1 MDHEN, CDR2 SYDVKM. CDR3 region: CASVSAPYGYTF. CDR3 sequence (DNA): TGTGCCAGCGTTTCAGCCCCCTATGGCTACACCTTC.

This clonotype was seen ten or more times. The chain recombines TRBV6-6 with TRBJ2-7; tentatively, D is TRBD2 (6 bases). The germline CDR1 and CDR2 sequences are MNHNY and SVGAGI (reference sequence). This CDR3 comprises 12 residues. The V and J ends lost 6 bases and 7 bases respectively, with 13 bases between them. CDR3 amino acids: CASRPGTGEQYF. DNA of the CDR3: TGTGCCAGCAGACCCGGGACTGGAGAGCAGTACTTC.

This chain uses TRBV10-3 with TRBJ2-5; possible D gene TRBD1, 7 bases. Trimming removed 4 bases from V and 0 bases from J, with 12 bases in between. Germline V lookup: CDR1 ENHRY, CDR2 SYGVKD. The CDR3 is 15 amino acids. The CDR3: CAISGAGGYQETQYF. The CDR3 bases are TGTGCCATCAGTGGCGCAGGGGGGTACCAAGAGACCCAGTACTTC.

V gene TRBV7-2 combines with J gene TRBJ2-1; TRBD2 is a possible D gene (5 bases). Germline-derived CDR1 and CDR2 are SGHTA and FQGNSA. V lost 5 bases and J lost 9, with 14 bases in between. The CDR3 covers 13 residues. Here the CDR3 DNA reads TGTGCCAGCAGCGAGAGGTTTGAGGGTGAGCAGTTCTTC. Its translation is CASSERFEGEQFF.

This clonotype was counted between two and nine times. The chain's CDR3 is CASSQGLADYNEQFF. CDR3 nucleotides: TGTGCCAGCAGCCAGGGGCTAGCGGACTACAATGAGCAGTTCTTC. The chain has TRBV4-2 and TRBJ2-1, with 7 bases that match TRBD2. Germline-derived CDR1 and CDR2 are LGHNA and YNFKEQ. The V and J ends lost 3 bases and 3 bases, in that order; junction bases with no gene match: 5. This CDR3 has 15 amino acids.

In regard to this clonotype: Since a much larger clone is just one base distant, this may be a read error. The CDR3 region has the DNA TGCGCCAGCGGCTTGAGGACAGGTTACGAGCAGTACTTC. This gives the protein CASGLRTGYEQYF. V and J are TRBV5-1 and TRBJ2-7; 7 bases map to TRBD1. Germline CDR1 reads SGHRS; CDR2 reads YFSETQ. This CDR3 is built from 13 residues.

The V call is TRBV4-2, the J call TRBJ2-5; a possible D gene is TRBD2 (5 bases). Germline values: CDR1 LGHNA, CDR2 YNFKEQ. Trimming stripped 0 bases from V and 4 bases from J, with 12 bases between. The length of the CDR3 is 15 residues. In DNA form, the CDR3 reads TGTGCCAGCAGCCAAGATTTTTGGGAGTTAGAGACCCAGTACTTC. This codes for CASSQDFWELETQYF.

Here the CDR3 DNA reads TGTGCCAGCAGTTTATCTGACAGGGGGGGAGCTTTCTTT. Protein sequence: CASSLSDRGGAFF. The chain couples TRBV28 to TRBJ1-1, with TRBD1 matching over 9 bases. The CDR3 contains 13 residues. Germline CDR1 MDHEN, CDR2 SYDVKM. J lost 10 bases, V lost 1 base, and 4 bases had no gene match.

The chain has TRBV2 and TRBJ2-3, with D possibly matching TRBD2 (5 bases). The CDR3 loop spans 14 amino acids. V was trimmed by 4 bases and J by 1 base, leaving 9 bases between them. Looked up from germline, CDR1 is SNHLY and CDR2 is FYNNEI. The chain's CDR3 is CASSGSRGTDTQYF. CDR3 bases: TGTGCCAGCAGTGGTTCGCGGGGCACAGATACGCAGTATTTT.